Listed below are T cell receptor beta chains from one sample, sequenced in a study of shared clonotypes between healthy human individuals. Sequenced by immunoSEQ multiplex PCR; TCRdb stores in-frame clones only, minus some. Altogether some 2.1 million clones are present, around 93% being singletons, with the ten largest covering under 2%. The source material was naive CD8+ T cells from PBMCs. These receptors all come from a man aged 18 to 30 in good health. Some clones in this sample may be carry-over from other donors' samples. Both conserved end residues are part of each CDR3. A D gene is named only where the DNA matches it firmly. Size is omitted from some rows. Given values are once, few, many or a class for expanded clones.

d_gene	v_gene	abundance	j_gene	CDR3nt	CDR3aa
TRBD1	TRBV6-5	.	TRBJ1-2	TGTGCCAGCAGTTTAGACCTAGACCGGGACAGTCGCTACACCTTC	CASSLDLDRDSRYTF
.	TRBV7-6	.	TRBJ2-1	TGTGCCAGCAGTCCGACCGTGACGTCCTCCTACAATGAGCAGTTCTTC	CASSPTVTSSYNEQFF
.	TRBV4-1	.	TRBJ2-1	TGCGCCAGCAGCCAAGCCCACCCGGGCCCCACCGGCAATGAGCAGTTCTTC	CASSQAHPGPTGNEQFF
TRBD1	TRBV4-1	once	TRBJ1-5	TGCGCCAGCAGCCATAGGACAGGGGCCTCCCAGCCCCAGCATTTT	CASSHRTGASQPQHF
TRBD2	TRBV7-2	.	TRBJ2-5	TGTGCCAGCAGCAGCAGGGAGGGCGAAGAGACCCAGTACTTC	CASSSREGEETQYF
.	TRBV29-1	.	TRBJ2-1	TGCAGCGTTGAAGGATATTACGCTGACAAGGTAACGAATGAGCAGTTCTTC	CSVEGYYADKVTNEQFF
.	TRBV6-5	.	TRBJ2-1	TGTGCCAGCAGTTCGGACAGAAATGCCTACAATGAGCAGTTCTTC	CASSSDRNAYNEQFF
TRBD1	TRBV28	once	TRBJ1-2	TGTGCCAGCAGAGACAGGGGGGGCGGCTACACCTTC	CASRDRGGGYTF
TRBD1	TRBV11-2	many	TRBJ1-1	TGTGCCAGCACCTTACTCGGGACAGCCTTGTTCTTCTTT	CASTLLGTALFFF
.	TRBV19	.	TRBJ2-3	TGTGCCAGTAGTATAGATGAGGAAGATACGCAGTATTTT	CASSIDEEDTQYF
.	TRBV6-5	.	TRBJ2-7	TGTGCCAGCAGTTTCAACCGGGACTTCCAAGGGGAGCAGTACTTC	CASSFNRDFQGEQYF
TRBD1	TRBV27	.	TRBJ1-2	TGTGCCAGCAGTTTATCCACAGGGACAGGGGGGGGTAACTATGGCTACACCTTC	CASSLSTGTGGGNYGYTF
TRBD1	TRBV28	.	TRBJ1-2	TGTGCCAGCAGTCCGCTAACAGGGGGTGGCTACACCTTC	CASSPLTGGGYTF
TRBD1	TRBV10-2	.	TRBJ1-2	TGCGCCAGCAGGGACCCGGGACAGGGATTTGGCTACACCTTC	CASRDPGQGFGYTF
TRBD2	TRBV13	.	TRBJ2-1	TGTGCCAGCAGCTTTGGCGGGAGGAAATACAATGAGCAGTTCTTC	CASSFGGRKYNEQFF
.	TRBV7-3	.	TRBJ1-1	TGTGCCAGCAGCTTTGGAGGGGCCGGGACTGAAGCTTTCTTT	CASSFGGAGTEAFF
.	TRBV7-9	.	TRBJ2-4	TGTGCCAGCAGGGGGACCCTAAACATTCAGTACTTC	CASRGTLNIQYF
.	TRBV6-1	.	TRBJ1-5	TGTGCCAGCAGTGAAGACCCGGGTTATAGCAATCAGCCCCAGCATTTT	CASSEDPGYSNQPQHF